The 24 T cell receptor beta chains reported below all come from one sample, sequenced in a study of blood T cell repertoires in COVID-19. TCRdb's table, derived via immunoSEQ multiplex PCR, lists solely in-frame clones and lacks some. The sample contains 150,000 to 160,000 clones, around 84% of which appear only once. Sequencing used peripheral blood. Every receptor here comes from a man aged 80 or over with acute or convalescent COVID-19.

J is TRBJ2-5 and V is TRBV11-3; 9 bases fit TRBD1. The CDR3 sequence is 16 residues long. The germline V gene has CDR1 SGHNT and CDR2 YENEEA. J lost 3 bases, V lost 5 bases, and 10 bases had no gene match. Written as DNA, the CDR3 is TGTGCCAGCAGCCGCCGGGACAGGGTTCTAGAAGAGACCCAGTACTTC. It yields the protein CASSRRDRVLEETQYF.

CDR3: CASSQGRGQFF. DNA of the CDR3: TGTGCCAGCAGCCAAGGTCGGGGTCAGTTCTTC. V and J are TRBV3-1 (or the pseudogene TRBV3-2) and TRBJ2-1; perhaps TRBD2 as D (5 bases). Trimming took off 1 base at V and 13 bases at J, with 8 bases between the two ends. Germline V CDR1 and CDR2: LGHDT, YNNKEL (reference sequence). The CDR3 is 11 amino acids.

The chain employs TRBV3-1 (or the pseudogene TRBV3-2) and TRBJ1-1, with unresolved D. The germline V and J ends were trimmed by 1 base and 6 bases, with 12 bases remaining between them. The CDR3 has 14 residues. Germline V gene sequence: CDR1 LGHDT, CDR2 YNNKEL (reference sequence). The CDR3 spells CASSQVPGRAEAFF. DNA for the CDR3: TGTGCCAGCAGCCAAGTCCCCGGGAGGGCTGAAGCTTTCTTT.

The chain uses TRBV27 and TRBJ2-1, with a weak D call TRBD1 (6 bases). Germline CDR1 is MNHEY and CDR2 is SMNVEV (reference sequence). CDR3 length: 17 residues. The V and J ends lost 1 base and 0 bases respectively, with 13 bases between them. CDR3 in DNA: TGTGCCAGCAGTTTATTCTCAGGGGCGGGCTCCTACAATGAGCAGTTCTTC. Encoded protein: CASSLFSGAGSYNEQFF.

The chain employs TRBV24-1 and TRBJ1-6; D perhaps matches TRBD1 (6 bases). The CDR3 contains 14 residues. Germline loops: CDR1 KGHDR, CDR2 SFDVKD. Trimming took off 12 bases at V and 9 bases at J, with 20 bases between the two ends. The CDR3 DNA reads TGTGCCTTCCCGGGGGGGGCGGATAGTTCACCCCTCCACTTT. Translation gives CAFPGGADSSPLHF.

The chain combines TRBV10-3 with TRBJ1-5, with 7 bases fitting TRBD1. Germline trimming cut 6 bases from V and 0 bases from J; bases unmatched to any gene: 8. Looked up from germline, CDR1 is ENHRY and CDR2 is SYGVKD. This CDR3 is built from 16 residues. CDR3 sequence reads: CAISPGQILSNQPQHF. The CDR3 DNA is TGTGCCATCAGCCCGGGACAGATCCTTAGCAATCAGCCCCAGCATTTT.

As concerns this clone: It may be a read error: a sequence one base away is much more abundant. CDR3 in amino acids: CASRGTGNQPQHF. The DNA for the CDR3 is TGTGCCAGCAGGGGGACAGGGAATCAGCCCCAGCATTTT. The rearrangement links TRBV6-5 to TRBJ1-5; 9 nucleotides line up with TRBD1. Germline lookup yields CDR1 MNHEY and CDR2 SVGAGI. Trimming removed 6 bases from V and 4 bases from J; junction bases left unmatched: 1. The CDR3 is 13 residues long.

The chain couples TRBV10-3 to TRBJ1-6, with 8 nucleotides matching TRBD1. The CDR3 sequence is 14 residues long. Per the germline V gene, CDR1 is ENHRY and CDR2 is SYGVKD. The V segment lost 6 bases and the J segment 7 bases; nucleotides outside the gene matches: 5. In DNA, the CDR3 is TGTGCCATCAGCCAGGGGGCCGGGAATTCACCCCTCCACTTT. This sequence encodes CAISQGAGNSPLHF.

Only one count was recorded for this clone. This sequence joins TRBV10-3 and TRBJ2-1, with TRBD1 matching 9 bases. J was trimmed by 2 bases and V by 4 bases; bases with no gene match: 0. The CDR3 sequence is 14 residues long. Looked up from germline, CDR1 is ENHRY and CDR2 is SYGVKD. CDR3 loop: CAISGQGAYNEQFF. The DNA of the CDR3 is TGTGCCATCAGTGGACAGGGGGCCTACAATGAGCAGTTCTTC.

J is TRBJ1-3 and V is TRBV5-4; maybe TRBD1 (6 bases). Trimming shortened V by 4 bases and J by 0 bases, and 17 bases separated the two germline ends. Germline CDR1 SGHNT, CDR2 YYREEE (reference sequence). The CDR3 loop spans 17 amino acids. The CDR3 loop is CASSGRQQGLSGNTIYF. The DNA of the CDR3 is TGTGCCAGCAGCGGCCGCCAACAGGGTCTCTCTGGAAACACCATATATTTT.

The rearrangement uses TRBV28 and TRBJ1-6; perhaps TRBD1 as D (6 bases). Germline V gene data show CDR1 as MDHEN and CDR2 as SYDVKM. V was pared by 3 bases and J by 9 bases, with 12 bases between. This CDR3 comprises 14 residues. As DNA, the CDR3 is TGTGCCAGCAGTTTGGGAGGGGGTAGTTCACCCCTCCACTTT. This codes for CASSLGGGSSPLHF.

This chain connects TRBV11-2 to TRBJ2-3, with D possibly matching TRBD1 (5 bases). In germline, CDR1 is SGHAT, CDR2 FQNNGV. There are 14 residues in the CDR3. Deletions cut 1 base from V and 5 bases from J, with 10 bases between. This chain's CDR3 is CASSLVSGQDTQYF. In DNA, the CDR3 is TGTGCCAGCAGCTTAGTTTCAGGGCAAGATACGCAGTATTTT.

The rearrangement uses TRBV13 and TRBJ2-5, with 10 bases fitting TRBD1. The CDR3 is 16 amino acids. V shed 3 bases, J shed 2 bases, and the junction held 6 bases outside the gene matches. Per germline, CDR1 PRHDT and CDR2 FYEKMQ (reference sequence). In DNA form, the CDR3 reads TGTGCCAGCAGCTTGCGACAGGGGGCTTGGCAAGAGACCCAGTACTTC. This gives the protein CASSLRQGAWQETQYF.

The genes are TRBV11-3 and TRBJ2-6; D remains unclear. The germline V gene encodes CDR1 SGHNT and CDR2 YENEEA. V shed 7 bases and J shed 3 bases, with 13 bases lying between them. The CDR3 is 15 residues long. As DNA, the CDR3 is TGTGCCAGCACCCCGGCCGGGTTTGGGGCCAACGTCCTGACTTTC. It codes for CASTPAGFGANVLTF.

The chain links TRBV6-5 to TRBJ2-7; 13 bases align to TRBD2. V lost 5 bases and J lost 6; bases outside the gene matches: 7. Per the germline V gene, CDR1 is MNHEY and CDR2 is SVGAGI. There are 15 residues in the CDR3. The CDR3 region is CASSRRLAGGIEQYF. CDR3 DNA: TGTGCCAGCAGTAGACGACTAGCGGGGGGTATCGAGCAGTACTTC.

This clone was found a few times. This chain uses TRBV5-1 with TRBJ2-1, with a weak D call TRBD1 (6 bases). Trimming cost V 0 bases and J 8 bases, with 12 bases left between them. The germline V gene has CDR1 SGHRS and CDR2 YFSETQ. The CDR3 spans 14 residues. DNA for the CDR3: TGCGCCAGCAGCTTGGGGGGGCTAAGGGATGAGCAGTTCTTC. It is translated as CASSLGGLRDEQFF.

This clone was detected only a few times. This chain connects TRBV7-9 to TRBJ2-5; tentative D call: TRBD2 (5 bases). This CDR3 is 14 amino acids long. Per the germline V gene, CDR1 is SEHNR and CDR2 is FQNEAQ (reference sequence). Trimming removed 3 bases at V and 7 bases at J, with 15 bases between. The CDR3: CASSFSAGLGTQYF. The CDR3 nucleotides are TGTGCCAGCAGCTTTTCGGCGGGCCTGGGGACCCAGTACTTC.

The chain recombines TRBV11-2 with TRBJ2-7, with 9 nucleotides matching TRBD1. Losses at the gene ends were 5 bases for V and 6 bases for J; bases not matched to a gene: 2. The CDR3 contains 12 residues. From germline, CDR1 is SGHAT and CDR2 FQNNGV. CDR3 sequence reads: CASSRDRVEQYV. Written as DNA, the CDR3 is TGTGCCAGCAGCCGGGACAGGGTCGAGCAGTACGTC.

This clone appeared once. V and J are TRBV5-8 and TRBJ2-3; D unresolved. V shed 4 bases and J shed 3 bases, with 12 bases lying between them. The germline V gene has CDR1 SGHTS and CDR2 YDEGEE. CDR3 length equals 14 residues. CDR3 loop: CASSGEAGTDTQYF. In DNA, the CDR3 is TGTGCCAGCAGCGGTGAGGCTGGGACAGATACGCAGTATTTT.

This clone was counted a single time. The gene calls are TRBV27 and TRBJ1-2; no firm D call. Trimming pared 3 bases from V and 0 bases from J, leaving 8 bases between. Germline V gene data show CDR1 as MNHEY and CDR2 as SMNVEV (reference sequence). The CDR3 is made up of 14 amino acids. The CDR3 region is CASSFRDTNYGYTF. CDR3 DNA: TGTGCCAGCAGTTTCCGAGATACTAACTATGGCTACACCTTC.

V is TRBV25-1 and J is TRBJ2-7; D is unresolved. V was trimmed by 4 bases and J by 2 bases, leaving 6 bases between them. CDR1 and CDR2 (germline): MGHDK, SYGVNS. The CDR3 covers 12 residues. The CDR3 is CASSATPYEQYF. The CDR3 nucleotides read TGTGCCAGCAGTGCGACACCCTACGAGCAGTACTTC.

The chain links TRBV6-5 to TRBJ2-1; TRBD2 matches 14 bases. V gave up 6 bases and J gave up 4 bases; unmatched junction bases: 2. The CDR3 is 15 residues long. CDR1 is MNHEY, CDR2 SVGAGI, per germline. The CDR3 nucleotides are TGTGCCAGCAGCCGGACTAGCGGGGGGTACAATGAGCAGTTCTTC. Amino acid sequence: CASSRTSGGYNEQFF.

CDR3 nucleotides: TGCAGTGCTAGTGGGGACAGGGGAGGGAATCAGCCCCAGCATTTT. It encodes CSASGDRGGNQPQHF. V usage is TRBV20-1 and J usage is TRBJ1-5; 10 bases map to TRBD1. The germline V gene has CDR1 DFQATT and CDR2 SNEGSKA (reference sequence). The CDR3 runs 15 residues. The ends lost 3 bases at V and 4 bases at J; junction bases unmatched: 6.

CDR3 in DNA: TGTGCCAGCAGTTCCGGGACAGGGTTAGGAAACACCATATATTTT. It codes for CASSSGTGLGNTIYF. V and J are TRBV6-5 and TRBJ1-3; 9 bases align to TRBD1. Germline CDR1 MNHEY, CDR2 SVGAGI. The ends lost 4 bases at V and 4 bases at J; junction bases unmatched: 5. This CDR3 contains 15 residues.